This T cell receptor (beta chain) was captured in a study of T cells in Graves' hyperthyroidism and ophthalmopathy. The length of the CDR3 is 13 residues. The germline V gene has CDR1 SNHLY and CDR2 FYNNEI. The V and J ends lost 4 bases and 5 bases respectively, with 11 bases between them. General observations from the study: With a median lead of approximately 6 months before onset, the model predicted ophthalmopathy.

It was RNA transcripts that yielded the amplified TCR beta CDR3 regions. TCR CDR3 regions were first amplified by RT-PCR with HTBI primers. TCRdb ran MiXCR on the multiplex PCR reads and lists one entry per CDR3 protein. The data contain around 400,000 distinct CDR3 sequences, more than 20% of them seen just once; the ten biggest clones take up about 73%. This clonotype was observed a handful of times. Its cognate antigen is unknown. The sample consisted of blood. The origin of this receptor is a man aged 50-60 years with Graves' hyperthyroidism. This chain links TRBV2 with TRBJ2-5; tentatively, D is TRBD2 (5 bases). The CDR3 DNA reads as TGTGCCAGCAGTGCTTCTAGCTTCGAGACCCAGTACTTC. Translating it yields CASSASSFETQYF.